One and the same sample provided the 7 T cell receptor beta chains below, sequenced in a study of T-cell reconstitution after alpha-beta-depleted transplantation in children. Using unique molecular identifiers, the investigators prepared the TCRbeta library. In TCRdb, the PCR reads were re-called with MiXCR into one record per CDR3 protein. The sample consists of around 500,000 distinct CDR3 sequences, approximately 12% of them appearing once. The input for sequencing was PBMCs from the stem cell graft donor, taken from the stem cell graft. Receptors were obtained from a human donor who donated a stem cell graft to a child with combined immunodeficiency.

This clonotype came up once. The chain is built from TRBV4-3 and TRBJ2-1; 8 nucleotides align to TRBD2. With V trimmed by 3 bases and J by 6 bases, 10 bases remained unmatched. The CDR3 loop spans 16 amino acids. Germline V gene sequence: CDR1 LGHNA, CDR2 YSLEER. Here the CDR3 DNA reads TGCGCCAGCAGCCACGAACGAGTAGCGGGGTCCAATGAGCAGTTCTTC. Translated, it gives CASSHERVAGSNEQFF.

This clonotype was detected a few times. CDR3: CAISDSRSYGYTF. CDR3 nucleotide sequence: TGTGCCATCAGTGATAGCAGATCCTATGGCTACACCTTC. The chain links TRBV10-3 to TRBJ1-2; D is unclear. This CDR3 spans 13 amino acids. CDR1 is ENHRY, CDR2 SYGVKD, per germline. V lost 3 bases and J 4 bases, leaving 9 bases between the germline ends.

This rearrangement joins TRBV30 to TRBJ2-7; no clear D. V gave up 0 bases and J gave up 0 bases, with 9 bases separating them. CDR3 length: 14 residues. The germline gives CDR1 GTSNPN, CDR2 SVGIG (reference sequence). For the CDR3, the DNA is TGTGCCTGGAGTGTCCGGTCTAGCTCCTACGAGCAGTACTTC. This gives the protein CAWSVRSSSYEQYF. The whole variable domain, filled in from reference TRBV30 and TRBJ2-7, reads SQTIHQWPATLVQPVGSPLSLECTVEGTSNPNLYWYRQAAGRGLQLLFYSVGIGQISSEVPQNLSASRPQDRQFILSSKKLLLSDSGFYLCAWSVRSSSYEQYFGPGTRLTVT.

The chain recombines TRBV6-5 with TRBJ2-1; TRBD1 agrees at 10 bases. CDR1 and CDR2 (germline): MNHEY, SVGAGI. With 4 bases clipped from V and 4 bases from J, the junction kept 4 bases outside the gene matches. The CDR3 extends over 15 amino acids. CDR3 sequence: CASSWDRGGYNEQFF. The CDR3 coding sequence is TGTGCCAGCAGTTGGGACAGGGGAGGATACAATGAGCAGTTCTTC.

The chain is built from TRBV29-1 and TRBJ2-7, with 9 bases identical to TRBD1. V was pared by 6 bases and J by 2 bases, with 8 bases of the junction left unmatched. Per the germline V gene, CDR1 is SQVTM and CDR2 is ANQGSEA. This CDR3 contains 14 residues. The CDR3 is CSVVRQGDPYEQYF. The CDR3, as DNA: TGCAGCGTCGTCCGACAGGGGGATCCCTACGAGCAGTACTTC.

The V gene is TRBV29-1, the J gene TRBJ2-7; the D is unclear. The V and J ends lost 5 bases and 6 bases respectively, with 20 bases between them. Germline loops: CDR1 SQVTM, CDR2 ANQGSEA. The CDR3 runs to 14 residues. The CDR3, as DNA: TGCAGCGTTTACCTGGGCAGCCTCAGACCCGAGCAGTACTTC. This translates into CSVYLGSLRPEQYF.

This clonotype was counted between two and nine times. The V call is TRBV7-8, the J call TRBJ1-4; D perhaps matches TRBD1 (6 bases). Trimming shortened V by 0 bases and J by 7 bases, and 21 bases separated the two germline ends. This CDR3 has 18 amino acids. CDR1 and CDR2 from the germline V gene are SGHVS and FQNEAQ. CDR3 DNA sequence: TGTGCCAGCAGCTTAGCGAGCCAGGGGAGGGGATATGCTGAAAAACTGTTTTTT. Amino acids: CASSLASQGRGYAEKLFF.